The clone carrying this TCR beta chain showed up just a few times. Its antigen remains unknown. The sample belongs to a study of post-analysis software for immune sequencing data. Study-level results: Relative to controls, patients had a few TRBV segments at higher frequency, with TRBV5-6, TRBV5-1 and TRBV20-1 among these. Strong co-clustering by F measure was seen for same-batch samples. Controls' normalized Chao1 diversity significantly exceeded that of multiple sclerosis patients.

Trimming took off 3 bases at V and 5 bases at J, with 19 bases between the two ends. From germline, CDR1 is MGHRA and CDR2 YSYEKL. The CDR3 length is 16 residues. TCR beta libraries were prepared from cDNA with unique molecular identifiers. TCRdb passed the PCR reads through MiXCR, listing each CDR3 protein once. The table records about 400,000 distinct CDR3 sequences, approximately 38% of them present only once. This chain links TRBV4-1 with TRBJ2-5, with a possible D match to TRBD2 (5 bases). Sequenced material: blood. The source of this sequence is a girl aged 5-17 years with multiple sclerosis. The CDR3 bases are TGCGCCAGCAGCCAGAGGGAAAGGACTCTTTCGGAGACCCAGTACTTC. The encoded protein is CASSQRERTLSETQYF.